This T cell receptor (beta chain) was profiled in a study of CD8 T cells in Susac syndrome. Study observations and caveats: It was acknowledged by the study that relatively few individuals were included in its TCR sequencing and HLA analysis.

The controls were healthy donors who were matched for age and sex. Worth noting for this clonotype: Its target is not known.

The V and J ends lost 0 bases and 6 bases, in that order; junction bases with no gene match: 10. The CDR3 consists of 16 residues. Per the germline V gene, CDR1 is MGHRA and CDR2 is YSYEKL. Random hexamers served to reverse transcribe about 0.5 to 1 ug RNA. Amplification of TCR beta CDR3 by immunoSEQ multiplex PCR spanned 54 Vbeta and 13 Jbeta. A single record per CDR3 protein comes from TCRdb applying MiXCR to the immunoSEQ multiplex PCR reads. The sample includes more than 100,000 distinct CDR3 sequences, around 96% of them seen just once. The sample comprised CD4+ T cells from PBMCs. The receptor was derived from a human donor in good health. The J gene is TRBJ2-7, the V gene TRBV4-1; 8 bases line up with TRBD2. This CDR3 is CASSQEGKREGREQYF. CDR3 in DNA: TGCGCCAGCAGCCAAGAAGGTAAACGGGAGGGGCGCGAGCAGTACTTC.